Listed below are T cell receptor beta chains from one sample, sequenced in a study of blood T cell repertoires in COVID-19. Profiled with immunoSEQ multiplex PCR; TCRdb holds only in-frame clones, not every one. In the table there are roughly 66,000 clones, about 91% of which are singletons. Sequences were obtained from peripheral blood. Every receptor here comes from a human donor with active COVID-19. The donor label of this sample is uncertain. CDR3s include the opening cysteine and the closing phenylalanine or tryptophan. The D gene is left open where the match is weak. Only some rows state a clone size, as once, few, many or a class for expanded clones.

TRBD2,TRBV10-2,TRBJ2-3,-,CASRTSGSGDTQYF,TGCGCCAGCAGGACTAGCGGGAGTGGTGATACGCAGTATTTT
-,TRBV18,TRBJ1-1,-,CASSPRGGGKTEAFF,TGTGCCAGCTCACCACGGGGGGGCGGAAAGACTGAAGCTTTCTTT
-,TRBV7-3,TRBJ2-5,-,CASSADTTYQETQYF,TGTGCCAGCAGCGCCGACACGACGTACCAAGAGACCCAGTACTTC
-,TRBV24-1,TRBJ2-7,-,CATKLRGTGEQYF,TGTGCCACCAAACTACGGGGGACGGGAGAGCAGTACTTC
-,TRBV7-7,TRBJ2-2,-,CASSPLLIIQGWTGELFF,TGTGCCAGCAGCCCCTTGCTCATAATACAGGGATGGACCGGGGAGCTGTTTTTT
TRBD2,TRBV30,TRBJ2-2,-,CAWQRGLGVGELFF,TGTGCCTGGCAGCGGGGGCTAGGGGTCGGGGAGCTGTTTTTT
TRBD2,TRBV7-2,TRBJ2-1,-,CASSLRTRRNEQFF,TGTGCCAGCAGCTTAAGGACTAGGCGGAATGAGCAGTTCTTC
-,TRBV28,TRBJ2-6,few,CASSQGLSGANVLTF,TGTGCCAGCAGTCAGGGACTCTCTGGGGCCAACGTCCTGACTTTC
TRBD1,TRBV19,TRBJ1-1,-,CASSIARDRGNTEAFF,TGTGCCAGTAGTATAGCCCGGGACAGGGGGAACACTGAAGCTTTCTTT
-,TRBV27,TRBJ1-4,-,CASKNSHRETRHEKLFF,TGTGCCAGCAAGAATTCCCACAGGGAAACGAGGCATGAAAAACTGTTTTTT
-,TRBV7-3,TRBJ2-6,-,CASSLGGPLGGANVLTF,TGTGCCAGCAGCTTGGGGGGACCCCTGGGGGGGGCCAACGTCCTGACTTTC
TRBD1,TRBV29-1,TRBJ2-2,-,CSARDRANTGELFF,TGCAGCGCTAGGGACAGGGCGAACACCGGGGAGCTGTTTTTT
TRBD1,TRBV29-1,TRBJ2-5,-,CSAAPTGVGETQYF,TGCAGCGCCGCTCCGACAGGGGTGGGGGAGACCCAGTACTTC
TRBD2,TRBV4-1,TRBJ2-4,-,CASSQPGLAGARAKNIQYF,TGCGCCAGCAGCCAACCGGGACTAGCGGGAGCGCGAGCCAAAAACATTCAGTACTTC
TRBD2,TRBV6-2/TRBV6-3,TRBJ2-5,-,CASSYDIRTSGHTVQETQYF,TGTGCCAGCAGTTACGATATAAGGACTAGCGGGCATACCGTACAAGAGACCCAGTACTTC
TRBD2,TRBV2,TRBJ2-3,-,CASSEGLSTDTQYF,TGTGCCAGCAGTGAGGGACTAAGCACAGATACGCAGTATTTT
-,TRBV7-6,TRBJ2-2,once,CASSLVVSNTGELFF,TGTGCCAGCAGCTTAGTCGTATCGAACACCGGGGAGCTGTTTTTT
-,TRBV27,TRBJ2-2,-,CASSLSRVTGELFF,TGTGCCAGCAGTTTATCTCGGGTAACCGGGGAGCTGTTTTTT
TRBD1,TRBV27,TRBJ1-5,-,CASRGGVTGASSNQPQHF,TGTGCCAGCAGGGGGGGGGTGACAGGGGCTTCTAGCAATCAGCCCCAGCATTTT
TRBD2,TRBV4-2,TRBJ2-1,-,CASSQVLATYNEQFF,TGTGCCAGCAGCCAGGTACTAGCGACCTACAATGAGCAGTTCTTC
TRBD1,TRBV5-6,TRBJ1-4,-,CASSRDSREKLFF,TGTGCCAGCAGCCGGGACAGCCGGGAAAAACTGTTTTTT
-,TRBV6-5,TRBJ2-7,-,CASSYSGVGSYEQYF,TGTGCCAGCAGTTACTCGGGAGTCGGCTCCTACGAGCAGTACTTC
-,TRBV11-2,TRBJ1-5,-,CASSPDRFNQPQHF,TGTGCCAGCAGCCCCGACAGGTTCAATCAGCCCCAGCATTTT
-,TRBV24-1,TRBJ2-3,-,CATSDPPADTQYF,TGTGCCACCAGTGATCCCCCCGCAGATACGCAGTATTTT
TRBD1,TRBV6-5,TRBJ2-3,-,CASSPRTGGDTQYF,TGTGCCAGCAGTCCCAGGACAGGGGGGGATACGCAGTATTTT
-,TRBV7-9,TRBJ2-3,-,CASSLEGSTDTQYF,TGTGCCAGCAGCTTGGAGGGCAGCACAGATACGCAGTATTTT
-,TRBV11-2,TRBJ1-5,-,CASSPYGAGGPNQPQHF,TGTGCCAGCAGCCCTTACGGCGCGGGGGGTCCCAATCAGCCCCAGCATTTT
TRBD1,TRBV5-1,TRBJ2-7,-,CASGIAGQGTREQYF,TGCGCCAGCGGTATCGCGGGACAGGGGACACGGGAGCAGTACTTC
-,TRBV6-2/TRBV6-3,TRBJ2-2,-,CASSYRPGLALETGELFF,TGTGCCAGCAGTTACCGTCCGGGACTTGCCCTAGAGACCGGGGAGCTGTTTTTT
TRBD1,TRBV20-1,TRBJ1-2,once,CSAPGTDGYTF,TGCAGTGCTCCCGGGACAGATGGCTACACCTTC
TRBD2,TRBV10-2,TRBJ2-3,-,CASSDPGGDLTDTQYF,TGCGCCAGCAGTGATCCCGGGGGGGACCTCACAGATACGCAGTATTTT
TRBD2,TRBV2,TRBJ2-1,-,CASGRTSGYNEQFF,TGTGCCAGCGGCCGGACTAGCGGGTACAATGAGCAGTTCTTC
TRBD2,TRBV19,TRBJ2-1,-,CASSTLASGNEQFF,TGTGCCAGTAGTACCCTCGCTAGCGGTAATGAGCAGTTCTTC
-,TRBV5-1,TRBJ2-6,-,CASRRVPSGANVLTF,TGCGCCAGCAGGAGAGTCCCCTCTGGGGCCAACGTCCTGACTTTC
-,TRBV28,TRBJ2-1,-,CASSRRQVREQFF,TGTGCCAGCAGTCGTCGACAGGTTCGCGAGCAGTTCTTC
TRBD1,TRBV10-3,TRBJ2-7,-,CAISDRTGADEQYF,TGTGCCATCAGCGATCGGACAGGGGCTGACGAGCAGTACTTC
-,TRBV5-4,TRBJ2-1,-,CASSGGVGVYNEQFF,TGTGCCAGCAGCGGTGGAGTAGGGGTATACAATGAGCAGTTCTTC
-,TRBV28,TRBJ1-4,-,CASMQTVIEKLFF,TGTGCCAGCATGCAGACAGTTATAGAAAAACTGTTTTTT
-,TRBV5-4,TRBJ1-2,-,CASSLDRDYGYTF,TGTGCCAGCAGCTTGGACAGGGATTATGGCTACACCTTC
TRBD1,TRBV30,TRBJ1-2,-,CAWSVQGVYGYTF,TGTGCCTGGAGTGTACAGGGGGTCTATGGCTACACCTTC
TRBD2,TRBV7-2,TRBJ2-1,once,CASSLAPVSGRGYNEQFF,TGTGCCAGCAGCTTAGCCCCCGTTAGCGGGAGAGGTTACAATGAGCAGTTCTTC
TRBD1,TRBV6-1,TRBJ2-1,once,CASSVDRVLAYNEQFF,TGTGCCAGCAGTGTCGACAGGGTTTTGGCCTACAATGAGCAGTTCTTC
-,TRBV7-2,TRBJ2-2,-,CASSRQSSHTGELFF,TGTGCCAGCAGCCGTCAGTCGTCACACACCGGGGAGCTGTTTTTT
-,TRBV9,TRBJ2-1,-,CASSVDNNEQFF,TGTGCCAGCAGCGTAGACAACAATGAGCAGTTCTTC
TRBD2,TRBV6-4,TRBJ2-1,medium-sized,CASSDGLAGNEQFF,TGTGCCAGCAGTGACGGACTAGCGGGCAATGAGCAGTTCTTC
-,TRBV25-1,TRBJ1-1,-,CASSENRASEAFF,TGTGCCAGCAGTGAAAACAGGGCTTCGGAAGCTTTCTTT
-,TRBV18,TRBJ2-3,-,CASSPDTRTDTQYF,TGTGCCAGCTCACCCGACACACGCACAGATACGCAGTATTTT
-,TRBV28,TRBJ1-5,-,CASSFGGGQPQHF,TGTGCCAGCAGTTTCGGGGGTGGTCAGCCCCAGCATTTT
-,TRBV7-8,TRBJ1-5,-,CASRPGYSNQPQHF,TGTGCCAGCAGACCAGGGTATAGCAATCAGCCCCAGCATTTT
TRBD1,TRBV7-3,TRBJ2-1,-,CASSTRTGDRFF,TGTGCCAGCAGCACCAGGACAGGGGATCGGTTCTTC
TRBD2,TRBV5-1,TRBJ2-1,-,CASSLGYNLAGSSYNEQFF,TGCGCCAGCAGCCTGGGCTATAACTTAGCGGGAAGCTCCTACAATGAGCAGTTCTTC
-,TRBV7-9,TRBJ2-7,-,CASSPRGEQYF,TGTGCCAGCAGCCCAAGAGGCGAGCAGTACTTC
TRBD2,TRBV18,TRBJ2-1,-,CASSPTTPGTSGRTNEQFF,TGTGCCAGCTCACCTACAACACCCGGGACTAGCGGGAGAACCAATGAGCAGTTCTTC
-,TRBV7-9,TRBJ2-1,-,CASSLGGRIYNEQFF,TGTGCCAGCAGCTTAGGAGGGAGGATTTACAATGAGCAGTTCTTC
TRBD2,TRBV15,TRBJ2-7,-,CATSPTSGRSQQYF,TGTGCCACCAGCCCGACTAGCGGGAGGTCTCAGCAGTACTTC
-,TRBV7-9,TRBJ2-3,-,CASSPYTDTQYF,TGTGCCAGCAGCCCCTACACAGATACGCAGTATTTT
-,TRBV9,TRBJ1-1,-,CASSARSYTEAFF,TGTGCCAGCAGCGCCCGTAGCTACACTGAAGCTTTCTTT
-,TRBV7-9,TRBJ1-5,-,CASSPGPYQPQHF,TGTGCCAGCAGCCCCGGTCCCTATCAGCCCCAGCATTTT
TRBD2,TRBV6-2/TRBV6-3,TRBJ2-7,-,CASSYGPGGEQYF,TGTGCCAGCAGTTACGGGCCGGGGGGCGAGCAGTACTTC
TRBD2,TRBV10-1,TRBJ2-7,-,CASKSGGSGSEQYF,TGCGCCAGCAAAAGCGGGGGTTCTGGTTCCGAGCAGTACTTC